A single sample is the source of the 32 T cell receptor beta chains below, sequenced in a study of cytomegalovirus exposure and HLA in healthy donors. This table comes from immunoSEQ multiplex PCR, and its TCRdb copy is limited to in-frame clones, with some not included. The sample lists approximately 97,000 clones; approximately 94% were seen once. Sequenced material: PBMCs. The source is a woman under 30 in good health and CMV-seronegative.

This chain connects TRBV28 to TRBJ1-1; D is perhaps TRBD1 (5 bases). The V and J ends lost 6 bases and 7 bases respectively, with 12 bases between them. This CDR3 spans 12 amino acids. The germline V gene has CDR1 MDHEN and CDR2 SYDVKM. CDR3 nucleotides: TGTGCCAGCAGATTGGGACTGCTTGAAGCTTTCTTT. Amino acids: CASRLGLLEAFF.

The chain is built from TRBV4-3 and TRBJ2-1; 11 bases are shared with TRBD2. The germline CDR1 and CDR2 sequences are LGHNA and YSLEER. The V segment lost 0 bases and the J segment 6 bases; nucleotides outside the gene matches: 7. CDR3 size: 17 residues. For the CDR3, the DNA is TGCGCCAGCAGCCAAGATTTGCTAGCGGGGGGCATCAATGAGCAGTTCTTC. Translation: CASSQDLLAGGINEQFF.

This sequence joins TRBV11-2 and TRBJ2-7; the D gene is possibly TRBD2 (6 bases). Per germline, CDR1 SGHAT and CDR2 FQNNGV. This CDR3 is 13 amino acids long. V was cut by 1 base and J by 12 bases, with 16 bases left in between. The CDR3 protein is CASSLVTWGGMYF. Written as DNA, the CDR3 is TGTGCCAGCAGCTTAGTCACGTGGGGCGGGATGTACTTC.

This sequence joins TRBV27 and TRBJ1-1; D may be TRBD1 (6 bases). CDR3 length: 14 residues. Between the trimmed V and J ends, which lost 5 bases and 1 base, there was a span of 11 bases. CDR1 and CDR2 (germline): MNHEY, SMNVEV (reference sequence). The DNA of the CDR3 is TGTGCCAGCAGTGCCAAGACAGGGAACACTGAAGCTTTCTTT. It encodes CASSAKTGNTEAFF.

V and J are TRBV15 and TRBJ1-3; the D gene is possibly TRBD1 (6 bases). V lost 3 bases and J lost 2, with 14 bases in between. The CDR3 sequence is 16 residues long. Germline V gives CDR1 LNHNV, CDR2 YYDKDF (reference sequence). For the CDR3, the DNA is TGTGCCACCAGCAGCCTGGGCAGGGGCACTGGAAACACCATATATTTT. It encodes CATSSLGRGTGNTIYF. Variable domain in full (rest from reference TRBV15 and TRBJ1-3): DAMVIQNPRYQVTQFGKPVTLSCSQTLNHNVMYWYQQKSSQAPKLLFHYYDKDFNNEADTPDNFQSRRPNTSFCFLDIRSPGLGDTAMYLCATSSLGRGTGNTIYFGEGSWLTVV.

V is TRBV18 and J is TRBJ2-7; the match to TRBD1 covers 7 bases. The V gene end was trimmed by 3 bases and the J gene end by 6 bases; junction bases not matched to a gene: 5. Germline assignment: CDR1 KGHSH and CDR2 LQKENI. The CDR3 has 13 residues. The CDR3, as DNA: TGTGCCAGCTCACCCCCGACAGGGCCCGAGCAGTACTTC. This codes for CASSPPTGPEQYF.

There are many counts of this clone. The J gene is TRBJ1-2, the V gene TRBV21-1; the table's D call TRBD1 went unverified against the DNA. TRBV21-1 is a listed pseudogene. This CDR3 region has 15 residues. The CDR3 DNA is TGTGCCAGCAGCAAAGCGCGAGGGACAAACTATGGCTACACCTTC. Amino acids: CASSKARGTNYGYTF.

V and J are TRBV15 and TRBJ1-5; TRBD1 aligns across 8 bases. This CDR3 has 16 amino acids. The ends lost 3 bases at V and 5 bases at J; junction bases unmatched: 9. The germline gives CDR1 LNHNV, CDR2 YYDKDF (reference sequence). The CDR3 loop is CATSSGSGQGHQPQHF. Written as DNA, the CDR3 is TGTGCCACCAGCAGCGGTTCCGGACAGGGCCATCAGCCCCAGCATTTT. Combining the CDR3 with reference TRBV15 and TRBJ1-5 gives the whole variable domain DAMVIQNPRYQVTQFGKPVTLSCSQTLNHNVMYWYQQKSSQAPKLLFHYYDKDFNNEADTPDNFQSRRPNTSFCFLDIRSPGLGDTAMYLCATSSGSGQGHQPQHFGDGTRLSIL.

Comment on this clone: The germline gene is not matched at one end of the junction; a read error may be the cause. This sequence joins TRBV27 and TRBJ2-2; 11 bases agree with TRBD2. CDR3 length equals 18 residues. The germline V gene encodes CDR1 MNHEY and CDR2 SMNVEV (reference sequence). The DNA for the CDR3 is TGTGCCAGCAGCTTATCTTTACGACTAGCGGGAAATCCCGGGGAGCTGTTTTTT. This sequence encodes CASSLSLRLAGNPGELFF.

The rearrangement links TRBV6-5 to TRBJ2-3; D possibly corresponds to TRBD1 (6 bases). CDR3 length: 14 residues. The V end lost 6 bases, the J end lost 2 bases, and 12 bases lay between the germline ends. CDR1 is MNHEY and CDR2 is SVGAGI in the germline V gene. The CDR3 protein is CASSDRRLTDTQYF. CDR3 in DNA: TGTGCCAGCAGCGACAGGCGACTCACAGATACGCAGTATTTT.

The rearrangement links TRBV5-5 to TRBJ1-2; 9 bases fit TRBD1. The CDR3 runs 17 residues. J lost 4 bases, V lost 6 bases, and 16 bases had no gene match. Germline values: CDR1 SGHKS, CDR2 YYEKEE (reference sequence). This CDR3 is CASNSPSAGQGSYGYTF. The CDR3 coding sequence is TGTGCCAGCAACTCCCCTTCAGCGGGACAGGGAAGCTATGGCTACACCTTC. Full variable domain (remainder filled in from reference TRBV5-5 and TRBJ1-2): DAGVTQSPTHLIKTRGQQVTLRCSPISGHKSVSWYQQVLGQGPQFIFQYYEKEERGRGNFPDRFSARQFPNYSSELNVNALLLGDSALYLCASNSPSAGQGSYGYTFGSGTRLTVV.

The chain carries TRBV9 and TRBJ1-4; 9 nucleotides agree with TRBD1. The CDR3 runs 16 residues. Germline-derived CDR1 and CDR2 are SGDLS and YYNGEE. V shed 4 bases, J shed 7 bases, and the junction held 11 bases outside the gene matches. CDR3 region: CASSPIPGQGGEKLFF. The DNA for the CDR3 is TGTGCCAGCAGCCCAATTCCGGGACAGGGAGGTGAAAAACTGTTTTTT.

The rearrangement joins TRBV5-1 to TRBJ2-3; D not resolved. Germline V gene data show CDR1 as SGHRS and CDR2 as YFSETQ. Trimming left V 1 base short and J 4 bases short, with 10 bases between. This CDR3 region has 14 residues. CDR3: CASSLHELPDTQYF. CDR3 nucleotide sequence: TGCGCCAGCAGCTTGCATGAACTGCCAGATACGCAGTATTTT. The variable domain in full, completed from reference TRBV5-1 and TRBJ2-3, reads KAGVTQTPRYLIKTRGQQVTLSCSPISGHRSVSWYQQTPGQGLQFLFEYFSETQRNKGNFPGRFSGRQFSNSRSEMNVSTLELGDSALYLCASSLHELPDTQYFGPGTRLTVL.

CDR3 region: CASSPRLASHNEQFF. As DNA, the CDR3 is TGCGCCAGCAGCCCCCGACTAGCGTCCCACAATGAGCAGTTCTTC. The gene calls are TRBV4-1 and TRBJ2-1, with 8 bases identical to TRBD2. The V gene end was trimmed by 4 bases and the J gene end by 5 bases; junction bases not matched to a gene: 7. This CDR3 region has 15 residues. The germline V gene has CDR1 MGHRA and CDR2 YSYEKL.

The CDR3 protein is CASSQTPQGGGNTEAFF. DNA for the CDR3: TGTGCCAGTAGCCAAACTCCACAGGGGGGTGGAAACACTGAAGCTTTCTTT. The chain joins TRBV19 to TRBJ1-1; TRBD1 aligns across 8 bases. The CDR3 extends over 17 amino acids. With V trimmed by 6 bases and J by 2 bases, 14 bases remained unmatched. Per germline, CDR1 LNHDA and CDR2 SQIVND (reference sequence). Using reference TRBV19 and TRBJ1-1 for the parts outside the CDR3, the full variable domain is DGGITQSPKYLFRKEGQNVTLSCEQNLNHDAMYWYRQDPGQGLRLIYYSQIVNDFQKGDIAEGYSVSREKKESFPLTVTSAQKNPTAFYLCASSQTPQGGGNTEAFFGQGTRLTVV.

The rearrangement joins TRBV4-1 to TRBJ2-7; 7 bases align to TRBD2. The germline V gene has CDR1 MGHRA and CDR2 YSYEKL. V was pared by 0 bases and J by 3 bases, with 8 bases of the junction left unmatched. This CDR3 is 16 amino acids long. CDR3 in DNA: TGCGCCAGCAGCCAAGATCGCCCGGGAGGCCTCTACGAGCAGTACTTC. Its translation: CASSQDRPGGLYEQYF.

The chain uses TRBV5-1 and TRBJ1-2; D is possibly TRBD1 (6 bases). The germline V and J ends were trimmed by 0 bases and 6 bases, with 15 bases remaining between them. Germline V gene lookup returns CDR1 SGHRS and CDR2 YFSETQ. The CDR3 totals 15 residues. For the CDR3, the DNA is TGCGCCAGCAGCTTGGCGTTGGACAAGGGGGATGGCTACACCTTC. It encodes CASSLALDKGDGYTF.

The V gene is TRBV19, the J gene TRBJ2-4; D is possibly TRBD2 (5 bases). The CDR3 sequence is 13 residues long. From germline, CDR1 is LNHDA and CDR2 SQIVND (reference sequence). V gave up 8 bases and J gave up 8 bases, with 16 bases separating them. The CDR3 DNA is TGTGCCAGTGCCCCACTAACTAGGGACATTCAGTACTTC. The encoded protein is CASAPLTRDIQYF.

V is TRBV27 and J is TRBJ2-1, with 8 bases fitting TRBD2. Trimming at V came to 2 bases and at J to 8 bases, leaving 8 bases not matched to a gene. Germline CDR1 is MNHEY and CDR2 is SMNVEV (reference sequence). This CDR3 has 15 amino acids. The CDR3 coding sequence is TGTGCCAGCAGTTTACAAGCGGGAGACGGCTATGAGCAGTTCTTC. Protein product: CASSLQAGDGYEQFF.

V is TRBV5-4 and J is TRBJ2-7; D might be TRBD1 (7 bases). From germline, CDR1 is SGHNT and CDR2 YYREEE (reference sequence). Trimming cost V 4 bases and J 7 bases, with 12 bases left between them. The CDR3 loop spans 12 amino acids. The CDR3 DNA is TGTGCCAGCAGCGATCAGGGGGGAGAGCAGTACTTC. It yields the protein CASSDQGGEQYF.

The J gene is TRBJ1-2, the V gene TRBV19; 7 bases fit TRBD1. V was pared by 7 bases and J by 2 bases, with 10 bases of the junction left unmatched. The CDR3 length is 15 residues. Looked up from germline, CDR1 is LNHDA and CDR2 is SQIVND (reference sequence). Written as DNA, the CDR3 is TGTGCCAGTACCTCCGGGGCAGGGGGGAACTATGGCTACACCTTC. Protein sequence: CASTSGAGGNYGYTF.

The rearrangement links TRBV19 to TRBJ2-7; TRBD2 is a possible D gene (5 bases). CDR3 length equals 15 residues. V lost 6 bases and J 2 bases, leaving 17 bases between the germline ends. CDR1 is LNHDA, CDR2 SQIVND, per germline (reference sequence). The CDR3 is CASSSPGLNTYEQYF. The CDR3 region has the DNA TGTGCCAGTAGCTCTCCCGGACTGAATACCTACGAGCAGTACTTC.

This chain connects TRBV27 to TRBJ2-7; D is perhaps TRBD2 (6 bases). V was shortened by 5 bases and J by 0 bases, with 14 bases between the two germline ends. This CDR3 is built from 15 residues. Germline CDR1 is MNHEY and CDR2 is SMNVEV (reference sequence). CDR3 amino acids: CASSPSSGPSYEQYF. CDR3 nucleotide sequence: TGTGCCAGCAGTCCCTCAAGCGGGCCCTCCTACGAGCAGTACTTC.

V gene TRBV7-9 combines with J gene TRBJ2-7; D gene ambiguous. The CDR3 is made up of 11 amino acids. Germline V gives CDR1 SEHNR, CDR2 FQNEAQ (reference sequence). Trimming removed 6 bases at V and 5 bases at J, with 8 bases between. The CDR3: CASRSIHEQYF. The CDR3 coding sequence is TGTGCCAGCAGGAGCATCCACGAGCAGTACTTC.

The chain employs TRBV11-3 and TRBJ1-1; D call uncertain. This CDR3 is built from 13 residues. V was shortened by 5 bases and J by 0 bases, with 7 bases between the two germline ends. Germline loops: CDR1 SGHNT, CDR2 YENEEA. This CDR3 reads CASSLTVNTEAFF. The CDR3, as DNA: TGTGCCAGCAGCCTAACAGTGAACACTGAAGCTTTCTTT.

The gene calls are TRBV27 and TRBJ2-2; D is uncertain. Germline CDR1 reads MNHEY; CDR2 reads SMNVEV (reference sequence). The V gene lost 1 base and the J gene lost 4 bases, with 4 bases spanning the gap. This CDR3 has 13 residues. The CDR3 DNA follows: TGTGCCAGCAGTTTATATCTCACCGGGGAGCTGTTTTTT. Residues: CASSLYLTGELFF.

The chain recombines TRBV4-1 with TRBJ2-7; 7 bases are a match to TRBD1. Germline CDR1 reads MGHRA; CDR2 reads YSYEKL. The CDR3 runs to 17 residues. The junction had 12 bases not matched to a gene; V was cut back by 0 bases and J by 4 bases. The CDR3 nucleotides read TGCGCCAGCAGCCAAGATTCGGGGACAGCGATTGGTTACGAGCAGTACTTC. This encodes CASSQDSGTAIGYEQYF.

The gene calls are TRBV29-1 and TRBJ1-1; 11 bases map to TRBD1. CDR3 length: 13 amino acids. CDR1 and CDR2 (germline): SQVTM, ANQGSEA. Losses at the gene ends were 6 bases for V and 6 bases for J; bases not matched to a gene: 6. The CDR3 is CSVGTGGRSEAFF. In DNA form, the CDR3 reads TGCAGCGTGGGGACAGGGGGAAGATCTGAAGCTTTCTTT.

A single count supports this clone. The chain is built from TRBV7-9 and TRBJ1-3; 7 nucleotides match TRBD1. The V segment lost 4 bases and the J segment 4 bases; nucleotides outside the gene matches: 10. Germline V gives CDR1 SEHNR, CDR2 FQNEAQ (reference sequence). This CDR3 region has 16 residues. CDR3 region: CASSSPQGTSGNTIYF. For the CDR3, the DNA is TGTGCCAGCAGCTCCCCACAGGGGACGTCAGGAAACACCATATATTTT.

This clone was counted a few times. The rearrangement uses TRBV6-5 and TRBJ2-5; D gene ambiguous. CDR1 is MNHEY and CDR2 is SVGAGI in the germline V gene. V gave up 6 bases and J gave up 2 bases, with 10 bases separating them. The CDR3 consists of 13 residues. DNA for the CDR3: TGTGCCAGCAGACAAGCGATTCAAGAGACCCAGTACTTC. Its translation: CASRQAIQETQYF.

This sequence joins TRBV30 and TRBJ2-5; 8 positions agree with TRBD2. The germline gives CDR1 GTSNPN, CDR2 SVGIG (reference sequence). CDR3 length: 13 residues. Trimming at V came to 3 bases and at J to 4 bases, leaving 4 bases not matched to a gene. The CDR3 region has the DNA TGTGCCTGGAGGACTAGCGCTCCAGAGACCCAGTACTTC. Translating gives CAWRTSAPETQYF.

The chain recombines TRBV9 with TRBJ2-1; TRBD1 might be the D (6 bases). Germline CDR1 is SGDLS and CDR2 is YYNGEE. V was pared by 0 bases and J by 7 bases, with 20 bases between. This CDR3 has 17 amino acids. The CDR3 coding sequence is TGTGCCAGCAGCGTAGCTGGGGGCGAGGGTATGTGGAATGAGCAGTTCTTC. It encodes CASSVAGGEGMWNEQFF.